This record concerns one T cell receptor beta chain sequence. The antigen remains unidentified. J gave up 0 bases and V 4 bases, and 2 bases lay outside the gene matches. This CDR3 has 14 residues. CDR1 is SQVTM and CDR2 is ANQGSEA in the germline V gene. These data originate in a study of T-cell memory formation after mild COVID-19. Findings of the study overall: Clones that contracted clustered mainly in CM and EM if CD4+ and in EMRA if CD8+. Pre-infection memory already had some responding clones, implying cross-reactive memory joined.

5'RACE with constant-segment primers yielded barcoded, UMI-tagged TCR alpha and TCR beta cDNA libraries. Using its own MiXCR run on the 5' RACE reads, TCRdb lists one record per CDR3 protein. The profile shows about 130,000 distinct CDR3 sequences, approximately 16% of them singletons. V gene TRBV29-1 combines with J gene TRBJ2-3, with 9 positions matching TRBD2. This TCR derives from an adult woman who had mild COVID-19 (a few samples of this study predate the infection). Cell type and time point are not known. The sample comprised PBMCs or a T cell subset sorted from them (not recorded which). The CDR3 is CSVVSGSSTDTQYF. The CDR3 DNA follows: TGCAGCGTTGTTAGCGGGAGTAGCACAGATACGCAGTATTTT.